The rows below give T cell receptor beta chains drawn from one sample of a study of blood T cell repertoires in COVID-19. Profiling relied on immunoSEQ multiplex PCR, and the TCRdb table lists in-frame clones only, not all of them. The sample includes more than 150,000 clones, around nine tenths seen only once; the top ten take about 0.95%. What was sequenced was peripheral blood. These receptors were collected from a woman between 18 and 30 years old who had recovered from COVID-19. CDR3s include the opening cysteine and the closing phenylalanine or tryptophan. Rows may omit the clone size; those that give it use once, few, many or a size class.

cdr3_aa	clone_size	v_call
CASSQDTGRNEQFF	.	TRBV3-1/TRBV3-2
CASSLGGISYEQYF	.	TRBV7-9
CASSATEASSYEQYF	.	TRBV27
CASSSERLSFRNYNEQFF	.	TRBV5-1
CASSSGQNTEAFF	.	TRBV7-2
CASSDQEGKLFF	.	TRBV19
CASSARSYNSPLHF	.	TRBV10-1
CASSLVVAGQGSAEAFF	.	TRBV7-8
CATSDLAVQFF	.	TRBV24-1
CASSTGQRTEAFF	.	TRBV7-9
CASSLAGGSGLPGELFF	once	TRBV7-6
CASSLRTEETQYF	.	TRBV3-1/TRBV3-2
CASSHGRDTTEAFF	.	TRBV19
CASSEPTGVANEKLFF	.	TRBV19
CASSADSNQPQHF	.	TRBV7-9
CASRATGDQPQHF	.	TRBV2
CASSPWAHRAPPGETQYF	.	TRBV19
CASSLDRFDYGYTF	.	TRBV2
CSVEFFRAGGETQYF	many	TRBV29-1
CASSFNPAGGPGELFF	.	TRBV7-6
CASSDKLGPQETQYF	.	TRBV9
CASSGSDRGDYGYTF	.	TRBV19
CASSAQTGRTEAFF	.	TRBV9
CASSLWTGLSSPLHF	.	TRBV5-1
CASLGQSLTQYF	.	TRBV2
CASSQAGVTNGYTF	.	TRBV4-1
CASSSPGLNSYEQYF	.	TRBV7-8
CATSDKTDSPNYGYTF	.	TRBV24-1
CASSVQGLSPLHF	.	TRBV9
CASNTGGDGYTF	.	TRBV5-1
CASSLGQALSGTIYF	.	TRBV5-6
CASSLITGGNEKLFF	.	TRBV7-2
CASSYRVNYGYTF	.	TRBV28
CATSDPYGQPSDEQYF	.	TRBV24-1
CSVALIEPTSGNTIYF	.	TRBV29-1
CASSLVAGEGETQYF	few	TRBV7-3
CASSKPRAGGLQETQYF	.	TRBV11-2
CSVEADYGYTF	.	TRBV29-1
CAISVTSGGNEQFF	.	TRBV10-3
CSARTVSPLHF	.	TRBV20-1
CAAGTDTQYF	once	TRBV27